This TCR beta chain originates from a study of OX40 agonist ivuxolimab in advanced cancers. Study context: Patients were treated with intravenous ivuxolimab, dosed at 0.01 to 10 mg/kg and infused every 2 weeks. Mean age approximately 61 years, range roughly 20 to 85; just over 80% male.

The V gene lost 8 bases and the J gene lost 4 bases, with 11 bases spanning the gap. Germline CDR1 is MDHEN and CDR2 is SYDVKM. The CDR3 contains 12 residues. Findings and limits, study-wide: Expanded clones tended on average to be more numerous among CD8+ T cells than CD4+.

As for this clone: The antigen remains undetermined.

Clones were read by immunoSEQ multiplex PCR, and TCRdb kept only the in-frame ones, dropping some. Here the sample spans approximately 45,000 clones, approximately 80% being singletons. At cycle 4 day 1, cycle 7 day 1, and baseline, blood was sampled. This clonotype was sampled from an adult with an advanced solid tumor such as melanoma, head and neck, liver or kidney cancer. This chain uses TRBV28 with TRBJ1-1, with D unresolved. This sample comprised CD4+ or CD8+ T cells sorted from blood, obtained in a trial of the OX40 agonist ivuxolimab. The CDR3, as DNA: TGTGCCAGCGTTTCGGGGATCACTGAAGCTTTCTTT. Its protein is CASVSGITEAFF.